The 15 T cell receptor beta chains below come from one sample, sequenced in a study of spatial heterogeneity in lung cancer. Each CDR3 protein is one row after TCRdb ran MiXCR on the 5' RACE reads. Of 7,000 or so distinct CDR3 sequences in the sample, 6.5% to 8.5% were seen once. The time point is: sample taken at primary tumor resection. This material consisted of PBMCs, taken at surgery. These receptors came from a male donor with early-stage non-small cell lung cancer.

This clonotype has at least ten counts. The chain carries TRBV20-1 and TRBJ1-4; 8 bases fit TRBD1. This CDR3 region has 14 residues. CDR1 is DFQATT, CDR2 SNEGSKA, per germline (reference sequence). With 0 bases clipped from V and 8 bases from J, the junction kept 5 bases outside the gene matches. CDR3 amino acids: CSARERQGWEKLFF. CDR3 nucleotide sequence: TGCAGTGCTAGAGAGAGACAGGGGTGGGAAAAACTGTTTTTT.

The chain employs TRBV5-1 and TRBJ1-5, with D uncertain. Trimming removed 0 bases from V and 6 bases from J, with 7 bases in between. From germline, CDR1 is SGHRS and CDR2 YFSETQ. The CDR3 runs 13 residues. The CDR3 loop is CASSLAPTQPQHF. In DNA, the CDR3 is TGCGCCAGCAGCTTGGCACCCACTCAGCCCCAGCATTTT.

The DNA of the CDR3 is TGTGCCAGCAGCCCTCCGAGTAACGAGCAGTACTTC. This encodes CASSPPSNEQYF. The chain employs TRBV11-2 and TRBJ2-7, with D uncertain. Trimming removed 5 bases at V and 5 bases at J, with 10 bases between. Germline values: CDR1 SGHAT, CDR2 FQNNGV. The CDR3 is 12 residues long.

This clonotype was picked up many times. The chain couples TRBV30 to TRBJ2-6, with D unresolved. The CDR3 sequence is 16 residues long. V was clipped by 0 bases and J by 0 bases, with 9 bases between them. From germline, CDR1 is GTSNPN and CDR2 SVGIG (reference sequence). This CDR3 reads CAWSVGMGSGANVLTF. The CDR3 DNA follows: TGTGCCTGGAGTGTGGGGATGGGCTCTGGGGCCAACGTCCTGACTTTC. Based on the CDR3 plus reference TRBV30 and TRBJ2-6, the full variable domain is SQTIHQWPATLVQPVGSPLSLECTVEGTSNPNLYWYRQAAGRGLQLLFYSVGIGQISSEVPQNLSASRPQDRQFILSSKKLLLSDSGFYLCAWSVGMGSGANVLTFGAGSRLTVL.

This clonotype is medium-sized (0.01 to 0.1%) by share. This chain links TRBV27 with TRBJ2-6; D unclear. V dropped 3 bases and J dropped 2 bases, with 5 bases sitting between them. The CDR3 has 14 residues. Germline loops: CDR1 MNHEY, CDR2 SMNVEV (reference sequence). The CDR3 is CASSFSAGANVLTF. CDR3 in DNA: TGTGCCAGCAGTTTTTCAGCTGGGGCCAACGTCCTGACTTTC.

In this sample, this clonotype turned up many times. V usage is TRBV9 and J usage is TRBJ1-1, with 9 bases aligning to TRBD1. The germline V gene encodes CDR1 SGDLS and CDR2 YYNGEE. The CDR3 spans 14 residues. V was clipped by 3 bases and J by 2 bases; unmatched bases: 2. For the CDR3, the DNA is TGTGCCAGCAGCGCGACAGGGGGTAACACTGAAGCTTTCTTT. This encodes CASSATGGNTEAFF.

This clonotype was seen repeatedly, ten times or more. The chain has TRBV5-1 and TRBJ2-3; perhaps TRBD1 as D (7 bases). The V end was cut by 2 bases, the J end by 6 bases, with 13 bases between. The CDR3 is 14 amino acids. Germline V gene lookup returns CDR1 SGHRS and CDR2 YFSETQ. This chain's CDR3 is CASSLMTGTDTQYF. The CDR3 DNA follows: TGCGCCAGCAGCTTAATGACAGGGACTGATACGCAGTATTTT. The entire variable domain, with the rest obtained from reference TRBV5-1 and TRBJ2-3, is as follows: KAGVTQTPRYLIKTRGQQVTLSCSPISGHRSVSWYQQTPGQGLQFLFEYFSETQRNKGNFPGRFSGRQFSNSRSEMNVSTLELGDSALYLCASSLMTGTDTQYFGPGTRLTVL.

This clonotype was counted many times. One end of the junction does not line up with germline, which may come from a read error. This sequence joins TRBV28 and TRBJ2-5, with 12 bases identical to TRBD1. This CDR3 comprises 12 residues. The V gene's germline CDR1 is MDHEN and CDR2 SYDVKM. CDR3 residues: CASSSQGQGARF. CDR3 in DNA: TGTGCCAGCAGTTCCCAGGGACAGGGGGCAAGGTTC. Variable domain in full (rest from reference TRBV28 and TRBJ2-5): DVKVTQSSRYLVKRTGEKVFLECVQDMDHENMFWYRQDPGLGLRLIYFSYDVKMKEKGDIPEGYSVSREKKERFSLILESASTNQTSMYLCASSSQGQGARFGPGTRLLVL.

There are many counts of this clonotype. The rearrangement uses TRBV5-1 and TRBJ2-7; D gene ambiguous. Germline V gives CDR1 SGHRS, CDR2 YFSETQ. Trimming stripped 6 bases from V and 6 bases from J, with 13 bases between. This CDR3 has 12 amino acids. This CDR3 is CASNFLPPEQYF. DNA of the CDR3: TGCGCCAGCAACTTCCTTCCCCCCGAGCAGTACTTC. Using reference TRBV5-1 and TRBJ2-7 for the parts outside the CDR3, the full variable domain is KAGVTQTPRYLIKTRGQQVTLSCSPISGHRSVSWYQQTPGQGLQFLFEYFSETQRNKGNFPGRFSGRQFSNSRSEMNVSTLELGDSALYLCASNFLPPEQYFGPGTRLTVT.

This clonotype has a count of ten or more. This chain uses TRBV28 with TRBJ2-7; 7 bases are a match to TRBD1. This CDR3 contains 15 residues. The V segment lost 5 bases and the J segment 3 bases; nucleotides outside the gene matches: 10. Germline assignment: CDR1 MDHEN and CDR2 SYDVKM. The CDR3 sequence: CASSPSGTEGYEQYV. CDR3 bases: TGTGCCAGCAGTCCCTCCGGGACAGAAGGCTACGAGCAGTACGTC.

There are many counts of this clonotype. This rearrangement joins TRBV6-4 to TRBJ2-5, with unresolved D. CDR3 length equals 18 residues. V gave up 2 bases and J gave up 1 base, with 20 bases separating them. In germline, CDR1 is MRHNA, CDR2 SNTAGT. DNA for the CDR3: TGTGCCAGCAGTGACCCCCGGGTGAGAGGACGGCCCCAAGAGACCCAGTACTTC. Its translation: CASSDPRVRGRPQETQYF.

In its sample, this clonotype was seen many times. The chain combines TRBV5-8 with TRBJ2-7; the D gene is possibly TRBD1 (5 bases). Germline CDR1 and CDR2: SGHTS and YDEGEE. The CDR3 contains 13 residues. V lost 4 bases to trimming and J lost 5 bases, with 13 bases between them. CDR3 sequence reads: CASSVTVKNEQYF. The CDR3 coding sequence is TGTGCCAGCAGCGTGACAGTTAAGAACGAGCAGTACTTC.

This clonotype was recorded at least ten times. The chain is built from TRBV6-5 and TRBJ1-6; 7 bases are a match to TRBD1. The germline V gene encodes CDR1 MNHEY and CDR2 SVGAGI. V dropped 5 bases and J dropped 7; count of bases not matched to a gene: 8. This CDR3 region has 15 residues. The CDR3 sequence: CASSRGTDANSPLHF. DNA of the CDR3: TGTGCCAGCAGTCGCGGGACAGACGCGAATTCACCCCTCCACTTT.

The chain recombines TRBV27 with TRBJ2-5; D might be TRBD2 (5 bases). The length of the CDR3 is 14 residues. Germline-derived CDR1 and CDR2 are MNHEY and SMNVEV (reference sequence). Trimming pared 0 bases from V and 6 bases from J, leaving 11 bases between. CDR3 DNA: TGTGCCAGCAGTTTATCGCCAGGAGGCAAGACCCAGTACTTC. It is translated as CASSLSPGGKTQYF.

This clonotype was detected ten times or more. The gene calls are TRBV6-5 and TRBJ1-5; D not certain. The germline V gene has CDR1 MNHEY and CDR2 SVGAGI. The CDR3 has 13 residues. V was trimmed by 6 bases and J by 6 bases, leaving 12 bases between them. Written as DNA, the CDR3 is TGTGCCAGCAGGCGGGGAATTGGTCAGCCCCAGCATTTT. Protein product: CASRRGIGQPQHF.